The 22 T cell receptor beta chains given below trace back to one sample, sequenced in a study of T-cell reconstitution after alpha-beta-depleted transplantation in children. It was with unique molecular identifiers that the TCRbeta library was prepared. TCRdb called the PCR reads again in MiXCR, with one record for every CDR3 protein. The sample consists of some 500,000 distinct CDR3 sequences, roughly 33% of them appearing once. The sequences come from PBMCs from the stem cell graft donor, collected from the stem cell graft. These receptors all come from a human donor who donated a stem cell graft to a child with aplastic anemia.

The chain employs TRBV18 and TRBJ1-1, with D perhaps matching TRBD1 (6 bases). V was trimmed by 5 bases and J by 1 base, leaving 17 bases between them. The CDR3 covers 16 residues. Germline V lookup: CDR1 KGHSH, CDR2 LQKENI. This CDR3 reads CASSKKETGRNTEAFF. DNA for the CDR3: TGTGCCAGCTCAAAAAAGGAAACAGGGAGGAACACTGAAGCTTTCTTT.

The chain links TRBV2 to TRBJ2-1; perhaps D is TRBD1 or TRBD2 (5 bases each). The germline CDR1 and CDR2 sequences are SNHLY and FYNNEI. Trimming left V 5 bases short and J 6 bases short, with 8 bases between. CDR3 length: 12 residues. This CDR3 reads CASSTGTNEQFF. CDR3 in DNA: TGTGCCAGCAGTACCGGGACCAATGAGCAGTTCTTC.

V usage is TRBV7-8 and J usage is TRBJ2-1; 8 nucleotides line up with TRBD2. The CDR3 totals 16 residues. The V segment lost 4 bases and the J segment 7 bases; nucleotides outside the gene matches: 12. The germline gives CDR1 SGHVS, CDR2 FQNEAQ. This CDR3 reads CASSSIVAGRVNEQFF. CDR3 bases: TGTGCCAGCAGCTCAATCGTAGCGGGAAGAGTAAATGAGCAGTTCTTC.

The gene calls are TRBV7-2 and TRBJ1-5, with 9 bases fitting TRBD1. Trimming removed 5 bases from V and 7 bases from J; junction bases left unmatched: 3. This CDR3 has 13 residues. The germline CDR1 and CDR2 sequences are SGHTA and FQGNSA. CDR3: CASSDRGDQPQHF. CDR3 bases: TGTGCCAGCAGCGACAGGGGGGACCAGCCCCAGCATTTT.

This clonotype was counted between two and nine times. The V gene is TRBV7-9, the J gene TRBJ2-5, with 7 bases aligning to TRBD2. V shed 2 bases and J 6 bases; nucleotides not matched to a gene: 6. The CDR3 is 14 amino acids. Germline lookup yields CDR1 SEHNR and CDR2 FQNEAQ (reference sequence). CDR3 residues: CASSLTAGVKTQYF. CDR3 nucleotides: TGTGCCAGCAGCTTAACGGCGGGAGTGAAGACCCAGTACTTC.

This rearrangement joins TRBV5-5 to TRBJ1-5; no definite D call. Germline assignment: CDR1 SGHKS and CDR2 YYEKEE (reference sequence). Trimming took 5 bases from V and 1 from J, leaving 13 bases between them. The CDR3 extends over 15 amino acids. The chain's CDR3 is CASRREAVSNQPQHF. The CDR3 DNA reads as TGTGCCAGCAGAAGGGAGGCGGTGAGCAATCAGCCCCAGCATTTT.

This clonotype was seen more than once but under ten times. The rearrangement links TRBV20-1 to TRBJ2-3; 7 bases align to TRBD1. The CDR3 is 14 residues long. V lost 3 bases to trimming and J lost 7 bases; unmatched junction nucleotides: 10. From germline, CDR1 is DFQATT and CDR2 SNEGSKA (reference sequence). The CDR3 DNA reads TGCAGTGCTAGCCCCTGGGACAGCTCGAATACGCAGTATTTT. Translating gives CSASPWDSSNTQYF.

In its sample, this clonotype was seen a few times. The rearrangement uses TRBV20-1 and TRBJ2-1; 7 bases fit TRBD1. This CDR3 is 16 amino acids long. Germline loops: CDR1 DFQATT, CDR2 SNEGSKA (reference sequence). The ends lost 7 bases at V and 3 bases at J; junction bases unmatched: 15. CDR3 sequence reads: CSGVGQEKVGYNEQFF. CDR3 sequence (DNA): TGCAGTGGGGTAGGACAGGAGAAGGTGGGCTACAATGAGCAGTTCTTC.

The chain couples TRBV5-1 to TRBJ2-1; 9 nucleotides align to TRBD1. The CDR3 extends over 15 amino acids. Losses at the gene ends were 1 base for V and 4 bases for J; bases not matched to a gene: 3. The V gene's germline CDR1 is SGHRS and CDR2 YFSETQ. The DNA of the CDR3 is TGCGCCAGCAGCTTGACAGGGGGCAAATACAATGAGCAGTTCTTC. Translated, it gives CASSLTGGKYNEQFF.

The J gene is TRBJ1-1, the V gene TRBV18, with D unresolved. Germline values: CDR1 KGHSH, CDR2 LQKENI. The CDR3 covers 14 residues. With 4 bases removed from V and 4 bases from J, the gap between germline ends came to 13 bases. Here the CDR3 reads CASSQGLDVTEAFF. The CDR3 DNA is TGTGCCAGCTCACAAGGGTTGGACGTCACTGAAGCTTTCTTT.

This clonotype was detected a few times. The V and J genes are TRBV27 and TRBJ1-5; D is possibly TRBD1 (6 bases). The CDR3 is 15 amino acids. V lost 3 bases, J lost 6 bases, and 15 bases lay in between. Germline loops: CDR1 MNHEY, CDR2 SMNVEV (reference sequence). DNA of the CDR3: TGTGCCAGCAGTTTGCAAGGGGCACAGGGTCAGCCCCAGCATTTT. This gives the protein CASSLQGAQGQPQHF.

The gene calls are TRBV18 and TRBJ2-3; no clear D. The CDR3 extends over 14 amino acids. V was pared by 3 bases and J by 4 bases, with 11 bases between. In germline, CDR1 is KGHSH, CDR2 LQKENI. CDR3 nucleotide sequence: TGTGCCAGCTCACCGACATGGGTGGCAGATACGCAGTATTTT. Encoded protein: CASSPTWVADTQYF.

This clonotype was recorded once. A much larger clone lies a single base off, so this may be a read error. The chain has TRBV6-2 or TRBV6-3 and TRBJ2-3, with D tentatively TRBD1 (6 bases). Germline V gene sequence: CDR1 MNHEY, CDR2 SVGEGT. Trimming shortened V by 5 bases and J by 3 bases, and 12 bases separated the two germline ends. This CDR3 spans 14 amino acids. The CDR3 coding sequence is TGTGCCAGCAGTCACGAAGACAGGACAGATACGCAGTATTTT. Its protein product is CASSHEDRTDTQYF.

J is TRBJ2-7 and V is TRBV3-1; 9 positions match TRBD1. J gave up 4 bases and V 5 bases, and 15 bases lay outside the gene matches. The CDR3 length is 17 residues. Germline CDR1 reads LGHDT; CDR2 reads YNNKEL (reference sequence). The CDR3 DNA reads TGTGCCAGCAGCTCCCCGGGACAGGGAGTAGCCTCGTACGAGCAGTACTTC. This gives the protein CASSSPGQGVASYEQYF.

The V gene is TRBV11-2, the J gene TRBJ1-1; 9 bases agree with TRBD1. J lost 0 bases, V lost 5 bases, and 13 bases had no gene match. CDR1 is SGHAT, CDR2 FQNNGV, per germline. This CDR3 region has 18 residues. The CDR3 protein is CASSPPGQGIVMNTEAFF. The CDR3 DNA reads TGTGCCAGCAGCCCCCCCGGACAGGGGATTGTTATGAACACTGAAGCTTTCTTT.

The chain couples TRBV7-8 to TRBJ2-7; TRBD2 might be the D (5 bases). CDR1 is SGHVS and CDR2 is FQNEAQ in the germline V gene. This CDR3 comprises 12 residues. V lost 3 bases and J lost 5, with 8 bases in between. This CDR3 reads CASSFSEDEQYF. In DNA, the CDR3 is TGTGCCAGCAGCTTTAGCGAGGACGAGCAGTACTTC.

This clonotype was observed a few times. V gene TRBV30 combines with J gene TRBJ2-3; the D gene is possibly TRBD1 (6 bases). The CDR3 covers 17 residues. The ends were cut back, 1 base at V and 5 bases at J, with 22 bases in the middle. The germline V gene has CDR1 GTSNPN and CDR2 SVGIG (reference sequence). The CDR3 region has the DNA TGTGCCTGGAGTGGGTTTACCCCCCTACAGGGAATAGATACGCAGTATTTT. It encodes CAWSGFTPLQGIDTQYF.

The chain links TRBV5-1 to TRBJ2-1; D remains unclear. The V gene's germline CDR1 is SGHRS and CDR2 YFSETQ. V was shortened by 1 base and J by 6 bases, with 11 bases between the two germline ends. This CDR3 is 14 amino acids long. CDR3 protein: CASSLYGILNEQFF. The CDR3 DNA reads TGCGCCAGCAGCTTGTATGGAATACTCAATGAGCAGTTCTTC.

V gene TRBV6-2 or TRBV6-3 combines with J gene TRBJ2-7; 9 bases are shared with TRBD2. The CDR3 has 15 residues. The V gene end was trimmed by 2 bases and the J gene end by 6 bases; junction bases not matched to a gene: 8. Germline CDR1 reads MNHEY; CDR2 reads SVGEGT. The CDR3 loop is CASSYVSGGPPEQYF. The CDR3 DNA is TGTGCCAGCAGTTACGTTAGCGGGGGCCCTCCCGAGCAGTACTTC.

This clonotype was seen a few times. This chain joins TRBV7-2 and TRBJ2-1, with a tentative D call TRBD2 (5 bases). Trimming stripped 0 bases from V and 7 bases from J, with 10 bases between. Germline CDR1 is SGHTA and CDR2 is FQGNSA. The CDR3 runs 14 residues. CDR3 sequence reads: CASSLAGDLNEQFF. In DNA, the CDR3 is TGTGCCAGCAGCTTAGCGGGAGATCTTAATGAGCAGTTCTTC.

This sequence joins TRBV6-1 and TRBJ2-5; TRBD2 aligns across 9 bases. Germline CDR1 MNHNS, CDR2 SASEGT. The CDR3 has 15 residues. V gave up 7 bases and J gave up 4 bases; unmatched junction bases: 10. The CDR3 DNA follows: TGTGCCAGCACCATAACGGGACTAGCTCGAGAGACCCAGTACTTC. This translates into CASTITGLARETQYF.

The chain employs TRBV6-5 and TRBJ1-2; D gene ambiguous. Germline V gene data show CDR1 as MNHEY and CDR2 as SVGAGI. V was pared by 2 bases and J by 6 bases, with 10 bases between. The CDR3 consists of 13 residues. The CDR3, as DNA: TGTGCCAGCAGTTACGACAAGCAGAATGGCTACACCTTC. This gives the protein CASSYDKQNGYTF.